This TCR beta chain comes out of a study of neurological immune-mediated disorders. The cDNA came from 5'RACE, which used 10-nucleotide random UMIs. Sequencing of 15-18 subjects in each run yielded over 190 million TCR-beta sequences. TCRdb re-called the 5' RACE reads with MiXCR, one entry per CDR3 protein. The sample records around 100,000 distinct CDR3 sequences, about 10% being singletons. The V end lost 4 bases, the J end lost 2 bases, and 17 bases lay between the germline ends. This CDR3 spans 16 amino acids. Germline CDR1 SGHRS, CDR2 YFSETQ. The time point here: longitudinal time-point 3. The study built unsorted libraries from 2 million PBMCs kept at -80 C.

The chain employs TRBV5-1 and TRBJ2-3; tentatively, D is TRBD1 (5 bases). The sample consisted of PBMCs. The receptor was derived from a female donor with HTLV-1-associated myelopathy (HAM/TSP). The CDR3 is CASSPPGARDTDTQYF. DNA for the CDR3: TGCGCCAGCAGCCCGCCTGGGGCTAGGGACACAGATACGCAGTATTTT.